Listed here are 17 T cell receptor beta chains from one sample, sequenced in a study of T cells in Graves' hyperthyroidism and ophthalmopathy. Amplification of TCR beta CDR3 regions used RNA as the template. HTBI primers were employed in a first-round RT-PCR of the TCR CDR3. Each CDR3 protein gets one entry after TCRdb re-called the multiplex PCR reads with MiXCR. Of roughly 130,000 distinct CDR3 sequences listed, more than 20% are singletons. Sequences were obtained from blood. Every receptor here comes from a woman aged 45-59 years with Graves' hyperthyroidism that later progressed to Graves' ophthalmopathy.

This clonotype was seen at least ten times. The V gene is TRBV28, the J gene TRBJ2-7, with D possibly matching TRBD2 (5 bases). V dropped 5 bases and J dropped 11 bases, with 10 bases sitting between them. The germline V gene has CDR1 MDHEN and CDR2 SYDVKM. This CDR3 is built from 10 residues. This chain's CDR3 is CASSRGEKYF. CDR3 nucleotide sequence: TGTGCCAGCAGTCGGGGAGAAAAGTACTTC.

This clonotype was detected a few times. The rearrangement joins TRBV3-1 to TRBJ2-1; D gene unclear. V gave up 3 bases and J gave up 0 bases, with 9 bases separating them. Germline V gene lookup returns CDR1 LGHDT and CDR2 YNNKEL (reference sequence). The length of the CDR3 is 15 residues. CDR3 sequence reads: CASSHDSYSYNEQFF. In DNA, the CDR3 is TGTGCCAGCAGCCATGACTCTTACTCCTACAATGAGCAGTTCTTC.

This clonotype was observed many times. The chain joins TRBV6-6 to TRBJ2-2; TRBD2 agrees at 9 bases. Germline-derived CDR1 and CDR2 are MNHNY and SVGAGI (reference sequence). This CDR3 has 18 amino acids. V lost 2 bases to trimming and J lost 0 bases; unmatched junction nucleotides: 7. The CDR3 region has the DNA TGTGCCAGCAGTTACAGTCTAGCGGGGTTCACGAACACCGGGGAGCTGTTTTTT. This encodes CASSYSLAGFTNTGELFF.

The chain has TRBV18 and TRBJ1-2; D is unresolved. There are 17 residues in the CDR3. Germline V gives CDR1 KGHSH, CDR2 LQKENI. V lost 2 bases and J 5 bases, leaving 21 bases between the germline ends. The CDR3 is CASSPDFGGPYVYGYTF. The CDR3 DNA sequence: TGTGCCAGCTCACCAGACTTCGGAGGTCCATACGTGTATGGCTACACCTTC.

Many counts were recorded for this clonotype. The CDR3 spells CASSSGLAPDTQYF. Here the CDR3 DNA reads TGTGCCAGCAGTTCTGGACTAGCCCCAGATACGCAGTATTTT. The V and J genes are TRBV28 and TRBJ2-3; 8 bases are shared with TRBD2. The trim removed 4 bases at V and 4 bases at J, leaving 4 bases unmatched. CDR3 length: 14 residues. Per the germline V gene, CDR1 is MDHEN and CDR2 is SYDVKM.

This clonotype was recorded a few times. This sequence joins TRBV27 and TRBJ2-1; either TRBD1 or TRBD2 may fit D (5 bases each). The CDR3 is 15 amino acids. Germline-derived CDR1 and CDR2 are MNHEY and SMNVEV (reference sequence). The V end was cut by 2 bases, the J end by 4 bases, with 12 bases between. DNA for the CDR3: TGTGCCAGCAGTTTAGAGTGGGGGTTATACAATGAGCAGTTCTTC. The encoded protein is CASSLEWGLYNEQFF.

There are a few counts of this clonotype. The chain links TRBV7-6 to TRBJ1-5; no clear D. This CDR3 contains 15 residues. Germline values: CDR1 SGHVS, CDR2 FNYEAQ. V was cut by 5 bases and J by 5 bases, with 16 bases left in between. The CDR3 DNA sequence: TGTGCCAGCAGCCCGGGTTTGGGGTACCATCAGCCCCAGCATTTT. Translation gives CASSPGLGYHQPQHF.

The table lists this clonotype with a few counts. The DNA for the CDR3 is TGCAGTGCTAAAGCCTGGGCCGGAAACACTGAAGCTTTCTTT. As protein: CSAKAWAGNTEAFF. This sequence joins TRBV20-1 and TRBJ1-1; D is uncertain. The germline gives CDR1 DFQATT, CDR2 SNEGSKA (reference sequence). This CDR3 is built from 14 residues. V dropped 4 bases and J dropped 2 bases, with 14 bases sitting between them.

CDR3 sequence (DNA): TGCGCCAGCAGCTTGGGAGACAGGGGGCGAAACTATGGCTACACCTTC. This encodes CASSLGDRGRNYGYTF. The rearrangement joins TRBV5-1 to TRBJ1-2, with 10 bases lining up with TRBD1. V lost 0 bases to trimming and J lost 2 bases; unmatched junction nucleotides: 4. The CDR3 has 16 residues. Per the germline V gene, CDR1 is SGHRS and CDR2 is YFSETQ.

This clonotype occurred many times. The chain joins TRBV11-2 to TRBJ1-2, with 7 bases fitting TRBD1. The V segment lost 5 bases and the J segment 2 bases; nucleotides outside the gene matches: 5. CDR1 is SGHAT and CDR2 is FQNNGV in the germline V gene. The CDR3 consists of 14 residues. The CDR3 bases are TGTGCCAGCAGCCCCTCGACAGGGAACTATGGCTACACCTTC. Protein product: CASSPSTGNYGYTF. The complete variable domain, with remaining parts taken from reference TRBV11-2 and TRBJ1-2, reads EAGVAQSPRYKIIEKRQSVAFWCNPISGHATLYWYQQILGQGPKLLIQFQNNGVVDDSQLPKDRFSAERLKGVDSTLKIQPAKLEDSAVYLCASSPSTGNYGYTFGSGTRLTVV.

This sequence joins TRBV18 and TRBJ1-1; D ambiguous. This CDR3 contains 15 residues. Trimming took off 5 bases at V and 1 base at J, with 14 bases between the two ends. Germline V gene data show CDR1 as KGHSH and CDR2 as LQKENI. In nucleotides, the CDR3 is TGTGCCAGCTCATTAAGCGACACGTCGAACACTGAAGCTTTCTTT. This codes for CASSLSDTSNTEAFF.

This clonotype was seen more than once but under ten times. CDR3 loop: CASSSPSGSREQFF. The CDR3 nucleotides read TGTGCCAGCAGCTCCCCTAGCGGGAGTCGGGAGCAGTTCTTC. The chain has TRBV5-8 and TRBJ2-1, with 10 positions matching TRBD2. This CDR3 region has 14 residues. V shed 3 bases, J shed 10 bases, and the junction held 7 bases outside the gene matches. Germline CDR1 SGHTS, CDR2 YDEGEE. Combining the CDR3 with reference TRBV5-8 and TRBJ2-1 gives the whole variable domain EAGVTQSPTHLIKTRGQQATLRCSPISGHTSVYWYQQALGLGLQFLLWYDEGEERNRGNFPPRFSGRQFPNYSSELNVNALELEDSALYLCASSSPSGSREQFFGPGTRLTVL.

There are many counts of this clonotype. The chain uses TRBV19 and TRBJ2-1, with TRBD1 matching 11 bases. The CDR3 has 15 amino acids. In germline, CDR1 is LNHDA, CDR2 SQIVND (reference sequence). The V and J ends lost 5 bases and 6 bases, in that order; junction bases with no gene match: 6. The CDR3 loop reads CASSPKGTGGNEQFF. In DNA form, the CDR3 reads TGTGCCAGTAGTCCTAAAGGGACAGGGGGCAATGAGCAGTTCTTC. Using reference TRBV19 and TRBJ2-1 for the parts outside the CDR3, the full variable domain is DGGITQSPKYLFRKEGQNVTLSCEQNLNHDAMYWYRQDPGQGLRLIYYSQIVNDFQKGDIAEGYSVSREKKESFPLTVTSAQKNPTAFYLCASSPKGTGGNEQFFGPGTRLTVL.

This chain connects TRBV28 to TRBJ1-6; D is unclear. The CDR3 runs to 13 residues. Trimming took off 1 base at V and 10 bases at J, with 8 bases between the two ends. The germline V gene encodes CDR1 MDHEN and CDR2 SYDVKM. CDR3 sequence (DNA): TGTGCCAGCAGTTTATTCGGTTTGTCACCCCTCCACTTT. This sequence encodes CASSLFGLSPLHF.

The CDR3: CASSPRAWDEQFF. DNA for the CDR3: TGTGCCAGCAGCCCTAGAGCGTGGGATGAGCAGTTCTTC. The chain is built from TRBV5-4 and TRBJ2-1; D unresolved. The V end lost 4 bases, the J end lost 8 bases, and 13 bases lay between the germline ends. CDR1 and CDR2 (germline): SGHNT, YYREEE (reference sequence). The CDR3 consists of 13 residues.

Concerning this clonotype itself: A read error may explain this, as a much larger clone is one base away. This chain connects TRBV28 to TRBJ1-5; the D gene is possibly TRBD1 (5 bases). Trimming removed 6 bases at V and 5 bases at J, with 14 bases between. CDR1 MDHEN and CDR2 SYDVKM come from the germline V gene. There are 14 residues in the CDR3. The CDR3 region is CASSPATEYQPQHF. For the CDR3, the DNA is TGTGCCAGCAGCCCCGCGACAGAGTATCAGCCCCAGCATTTT.

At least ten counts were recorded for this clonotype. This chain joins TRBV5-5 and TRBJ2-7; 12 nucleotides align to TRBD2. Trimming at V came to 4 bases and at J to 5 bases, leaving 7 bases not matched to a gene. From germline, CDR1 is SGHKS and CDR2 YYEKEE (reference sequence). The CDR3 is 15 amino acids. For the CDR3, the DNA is TGTGCCAGCAGCCCCAGACTAGCGGGAGAGGACGAGCAGTACTTC. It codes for CASSPRLAGEDEQYF.